The 19 T cell receptor beta chains in this list originate from one sample, sequenced in a study of PD-1 blockade in classical Hodgkin lymphoma. TCRdb's copy holds only in-frame clones and misses some; the assay was immunoSEQ multiplex PCR. Among over 15,000 clones listed, more than 75% were seen once. All the patients suffered relapse after autologous stem cell transplantation, and brentuximab vedotin exposure differed. The sample in question was peripheral blood mononuclear cells (PBMCs), obtained before the second cycle of nivolumab. These receptors originate from a human donor with classical Hodgkin lymphoma.

This clone has just one count. The V call is TRBV5-1, the J call TRBJ2-5; 7 bases align to TRBD1. V shed 4 bases and J 3 bases; nucleotides not matched to a gene: 9. Per the germline V gene, CDR1 is SGHRS and CDR2 is YFSETQ. The length of the CDR3 is 15 residues. The CDR3 region is CASSTYGQVKETQYF. CDR3 DNA: TGCGCCAGCAGCACCTATGGACAGGTTAAAGAGACCCAGTACTTC.

The table lists this clone with a count of one. This chain uses TRBV9 with TRBJ2-3; D gene ambiguous. This CDR3 spans 12 amino acids. Trimming pared 3 bases from V and 6 bases from J, leaving 8 bases between. Germline CDR1 is SGDLS and CDR2 is YYNGEE. CDR3: CASSAEGDTQYF. In DNA, the CDR3 is TGTGCCAGCAGCGCAGAAGGGGATACGCAGTATTTT.

The rearrangement uses TRBV14 and TRBJ2-3; D call uncertain. The germline V and J ends were trimmed by 3 bases and 4 bases, with 5 bases remaining between them. The germline gives CDR1 SGHDN, CDR2 FVKESK. There are 12 residues in the CDR3. The CDR3 reads CASSHRPDTQYF. CDR3 in DNA: TGTGCCAGCAGCCACCGCCCAGATACGCAGTATTTT. Together with reference TRBV14 and TRBJ2-3, the CDR3 gives the full variable domain: EAGVTQFPSHSVIEKGQTVTLRCDPISGHDNLYWYRRVMGKEIKFLLHFVKESKQDESGMPNNRFLAERTGGTYSTLKVQPAELEDSGVYFCASSHRPDTQYFGPGTRLTVL.

V usage is TRBV11-2 and J usage is TRBJ2-7, with D uncertain. V was shortened by 3 bases and J by 3 bases, with 9 bases between the two germline ends. This CDR3 region has 13 residues. Germline-derived CDR1 and CDR2 are SGHAT and FQNNGV. The CDR3 loop reads CASSFSLRYEQYF. Here the CDR3 DNA reads TGTGCCAGCAGCTTCAGTCTCCGCTACGAGCAGTACTTC. The complete variable domain, with remaining parts taken from reference TRBV11-2 and TRBJ2-7, reads EAGVAQSPRYKIIEKRQSVAFWCNPISGHATLYWYQQILGQGPKLLIQFQNNGVVDDSQLPKDRFSAERLKGVDSTLKIQPAKLEDSAVYLCASSFSLRYEQYFGPGTRLTVT.

The chain carries TRBV5-4 and TRBJ2-2; no clear D. The CDR3 has 12 residues. The germline CDR1 and CDR2 sequences are SGHNT and YYREEE (reference sequence). V was cut by 1 base and J by 7 bases, with 5 bases left in between. The CDR3 is CASSLMDGELFF. The CDR3 DNA sequence: TGTGCCAGCAGCTTGATGGACGGGGAGCTGTTTTTT.

This clone was seen once. CDR3 nucleotides: TGTGCCAGCAGTTCGTTCAACCGCGATGAGCAGTTCTTC. Protein product: CASSSFNRDEQFF. The gene calls are TRBV6-5 and TRBJ2-1; unclear D gene. Germline CDR1 reads MNHEY; CDR2 reads SVGAGI. The CDR3 loop spans 13 amino acids. V lost 4 bases and J lost 8, with 12 bases in between.

DNA of the CDR3: TGTGCCAGCAGCAAGGCGACAGATACGCAGTATTTT. Translating it yields CASSKATDTQYF. The chain uses TRBV7-8 and TRBJ2-3; unclear D gene. The length of the CDR3 is 12 residues. From germline, CDR1 is SGHVS and CDR2 FQNEAQ. The V end lost 5 bases, the J end lost 3 bases, and 6 bases lay between the germline ends.

The V gene is TRBV10-3, the J gene TRBJ1-1, with 7 bases that match TRBD1. Germline loops: CDR1 ENHRY, CDR2 SYGVKD. This CDR3 has 15 amino acids. V was pared by 10 bases and J by 1 base, with 12 bases of the junction left unmatched. The CDR3 is CATSFGDRTNTEAFF. As DNA, the CDR3 is TGTGCCACATCCTTTGGGGACAGAACGAACACTGAAGCTTTCTTT.

The chain couples TRBV7-2 to TRBJ2-5, with 9 bases that match TRBD2. In germline, CDR1 is SGHTA, CDR2 FQGNSA. After removal of 5 bases from V and 7 bases from J, the junction contained 8 bases not matched to a gene. This CDR3 is 14 amino acids long. The CDR3 DNA sequence: TGTGCCAGCAGCCCAGAGGGACTAGCAGGGACCCAGTACTTC. Translating it yields CASSPEGLAGTQYF.

The chain carries TRBV11-2 and TRBJ1-5, with TRBD1 identical over 9 bases. The CDR3 contains 14 residues. Germline V gives CDR1 SGHAT, CDR2 FQNNGV. J was trimmed by 4 bases and V by 5 bases; bases with no gene match: 3. CDR3 DNA sequence: TGTGCCAGCAGCCCGGGACAGGGAAATCAGCCCCAGCATTTT. Its translation is CASSPGQGNQPQHF.

The chain is built from TRBV10-3 and TRBJ2-5, with D maybe TRBD2 (7 bases). Germline values: CDR1 ENHRY, CDR2 SYGVKD. V shed 9 bases and J shed 5 bases, with 13 bases lying between them. This CDR3 is built from 12 residues. The CDR3 DNA reads as TGTGCCATAGGGGCGGGGGCGGAGACCCAGTACTTC. Its translation: CAIGAGAETQYF.

This clone appeared a few times. V gene TRBV5-6 combines with J gene TRBJ1-6, with D tentatively TRBD1 (5 bases). Germline V lookup: CDR1 SGHDT, CDR2 YYEEEE. V lost 7 bases and J 6 bases, leaving 14 bases between the germline ends. The length of the CDR3 is 14 residues. Here the CDR3 reads CASALTAINSPLHF. The CDR3 bases are TGTGCCAGCGCCTTGACAGCGATTAATTCACCCCTCCACTTT. The entire variable domain, with the rest obtained from reference TRBV5-6 and TRBJ1-6, is as follows: DAGVTQSPTHLIKTRGQQVTLRCSPKSGHDTVSWYQQALGQGPQFIFQYYEEEERQRGNFPDRFSGHQFPNYSSELNVNALLLGDSALYLCASALTAINSPLHFGNGTRLTVT.

This clone was found a few times. V gene TRBV2 combines with J gene TRBJ1-2, with D possibly matching TRBD1 (5 bases). The CDR3 covers 16 residues. The V end lost 1 base, the J end lost 4 bases, and 16 bases lay between the germline ends. Germline V gene data show CDR1 as SNHLY and CDR2 as FYNNEI. CDR3 sequence (DNA): TGTGCCAGCAGTGAAGGGGGCGTTCAGGGAACCTATGGCTACACCTTC. Its translation: CASSEGGVQGTYGYTF. Looking up the rest from reference TRBV2 and TRBJ1-2 gives the full variable domain: EPEVTQTPSHQVTQMGQEVILRCVPISNHLYFYWYRQILGQKVEFLVSFYNNEISEKSEIFDDQFSVERPDGSNFTLKIRSTKLEDSAMYFCASSEGGVQGTYGYTFGSGTRLTVV.

The CDR3 loop reads CASSRLAGSTDTQYF. The CDR3 bases are TGTGCCAGCAGTAGACTAGCGGGGAGCACAGATACGCAGTATTTT. This chain links TRBV7-9 with TRBJ2-3, with 11 bases aligning to TRBD2. The germline CDR1 and CDR2 sequences are SEHNR and FQNEAQ (reference sequence). CDR3 length: 15 amino acids. V shed 6 bases and J 0 bases; nucleotides not matched to a gene: 2.

Of note for this clone: Other DNA sequences in the same sample also yield this CDR3. CDR3 in DNA: TGTGCCAGCAGCCTGGGGGGTCACACAGATACGCAGTATTTT. The encoded protein is CASSLGGHTDTQYF. This chain connects TRBV7-2 to TRBJ2-3; D is perhaps TRBD2 (6 bases). The CDR3 runs to 14 residues. Germline V gene lookup returns CDR1 SGHTA and CDR2 FQGNSA. V was pared by 5 bases and J by 2 bases, with 11 bases between.

J is TRBJ1-5 and V is TRBV19, with a tentative D call TRBD1 (5 bases). CDR1 and CDR2 (germline): LNHDA, SQIVND (reference sequence). This CDR3 comprises 15 residues. Trimming stripped 5 bases from V and 1 base from J, with 12 bases between. The CDR3 here is CASSFSGGSNQPQHF. The CDR3 DNA follows: TGTGCCAGTAGTTTCTCGGGGGGGAGCAATCAGCCCCAGCATTTT.

The CDR3 coding sequence is TGTGCCAGTAGTCCAACAGGGTTCAATCAGCCCCAGCATTTT. It is translated as CASSPTGFNQPQHF. The chain links TRBV19 to TRBJ1-5, with D possibly matching TRBD1 (6 bases). Germline V gives CDR1 LNHDA, CDR2 SQIVND (reference sequence). V was cut by 5 bases and J by 3 bases, with 11 bases left in between. This CDR3 has 14 amino acids.

V is TRBV7-9 and J is TRBJ1-2, with D possibly being TRBD1 (6 bases). Germline values: CDR1 SEHNR, CDR2 FQNEAQ (reference sequence). This CDR3 has 13 amino acids. Trimming left V 5 bases short and J 3 bases short, with 10 bases between. The CDR3 DNA follows: TGTGCCAGCAGCACAGGGACCGACTATGGCTACACCTTC. Protein: CASSTGTDYGYTF.

The J gene is TRBJ2-2, the V gene TRBV19; D may be TRBD1 or TRBD2 (6 bases each). The CDR3 length is 13 residues. Trimming removed 6 bases from V and 6 bases from J, with 11 bases in between. The germline V gene encodes CDR1 LNHDA and CDR2 SQIVND (reference sequence). This CDR3 reads CASRTGAPGELFF. Written as DNA, the CDR3 is TGTGCCAGTAGAACGGGGGCACCCGGGGAGCTGTTTTTT.